Below, 10 T cell receptor beta chains from the same sample are listed, as sequenced in a study of T cell repertoires in cytomegalovirus infection. TCRdb called the reads again in MiXCR, with one record for every CDR3 protein. The sample records hundreds of thousands of distinct CDR3 sequences, around 32% being singletons. Antigens for these TCRs are unknown. Source: cultured CD8+ T cells from PBMCs, taken from culture after CMV antigen stimulation. These receptors were obtained from a human donor in good health (CMV status not recorded). Some clones in this sample may be carry-over from other donors' samples.

The chain links TRBV12-3 or TRBV12-4 to TRBJ2-7, with 7 bases lining up with TRBD1. With 7 bases clipped from V and 7 bases from J, the junction kept 16 bases outside the gene matches. CDR3 length equals 15 residues. CDR3 sequence reads: CASTGLDRVPREQYF. The DNA of the CDR3 is TGTGCCAGCACCGGGCTCGACAGGGTCCCACGGGAGCAGTACTTC.

This clonotype was seen only a few times. For the CDR3, the DNA is TGTGCCAGCAGCTTGGGAGGACAGTATAATTCACCCCTCCACTTT. This codes for CASSLGGQYNSPLHF. The genes are TRBV11-1 and TRBJ1-6; a weak D match, TRBD1 (6 bases). Deletions cut 3 bases from V and 4 bases from J, with 10 bases between. Germline values: CDR1 SGHAT, CDR2 FQDESV (reference sequence). There are 15 residues in the CDR3.

This clonotype appeared a few times. The chain uses TRBV12-3 or TRBV12-4 and TRBJ1-1; possible D gene TRBD1, 5 bases. This CDR3 spans 14 amino acids. Trimming stripped 1 base from V and 4 bases from J, with 10 bases between. CDR3 in amino acids: CASSLGGASTEAFF. The CDR3 bases are TGTGCCAGCAGTTTAGGAGGGGCAAGCACTGAAGCTTTCTTT.

The gene calls are TRBV19 and TRBJ2-7; 9 bases are a match to TRBD1. V trimming: 6 bases; J trimming: 3 bases; junction bases outside the gene matches: 6. Germline V lookup: CDR1 LNHDA, CDR2 SQIVND (reference sequence). The CDR3 extends over 14 amino acids. The CDR3 DNA is TGTGCCAGTAGGGGACCGGGACAGGGCTACGAGCAGTACTTC. The encoded protein is CASRGPGQGYEQYF.

V gene TRBV18 combines with J gene TRBJ1-2; tentatively, D is TRBD1 (5 bases). The CDR3 is 15 residues long. Germline CDR1 and CDR2: KGHSH and LQKENI. V lost 6 bases and J 1 base, leaving 15 bases between the germline ends. The CDR3 nucleotides read TGTGCCAGCTCCAGCCGACAGAGGGATAACTATGGCTACACCTTC. Residues: CASSSRQRDNYGYTF.

This sequence joins TRBV7-6 and TRBJ2-2; perhaps TRBD1 as D (6 bases). The CDR3 covers 12 residues. Germline V lookup: CDR1 SGHVS, CDR2 FNYEAQ. Trimming took off 7 bases at V and 5 bases at J, with 8 bases between the two ends. This CDR3 reads CASITGTGELFF. The CDR3 DNA reads as TGTGCCAGCATCACAGGGACCGGGGAGCTGTTTTTT.

The chain joins TRBV27 to TRBJ2-3; the match to TRBD2 covers 15 bases. The CDR3 runs to 17 residues. Per germline, CDR1 MNHEY and CDR2 SMNVEV (reference sequence). The V gene end was trimmed by 3 bases and the J gene end by 5 bases; junction bases not matched to a gene: 6. As DNA, the CDR3 is TGTGCCAGCAGTTTTGGACTAGCGGGGGGGCAGGGAGATACGCAGTATTTT. Translated, it gives CASSFGLAGGQGDTQYF.

V usage is TRBV10-3 and J usage is TRBJ2-5, with 9 bases lining up with TRBD2. This CDR3 region has 17 residues. The ends lost 3 bases at V and 0 bases at J; junction bases unmatched: 8. Germline V gene lookup returns CDR1 ENHRY and CDR2 SYGVKD. The CDR3 coding sequence is TGTGCCATCAGTGATGGAGTAGCGGGGGAGTACCAAGAGACCCAGTACTTC. It codes for CAISDGVAGEYQETQYF.

The chain uses TRBV11-3 and TRBJ1-2, with TRBD1 identical over 10 bases. CDR3 length equals 17 residues. The V gene end was trimmed by 3 bases and the J gene end by 2 bases; junction bases not matched to a gene: 9. Germline lookup yields CDR1 SGHNT and CDR2 YENEEA. CDR3: CASSLGGQGTGNYGYTF. Here the CDR3 DNA reads TGTGCCAGCAGCTTGGGGGGACAGGGGACTGGAAACTATGGCTACACCTTC.

The rearrangement joins TRBV7-8 to TRBJ2-2, with 9 bases matching TRBD2. The germline gives CDR1 SGHVS, CDR2 FQNEAQ. V lost 3 bases and J lost 3; bases outside the gene matches: 5. This CDR3 is built from 16 residues. The DNA for the CDR3 is TGTGCCAGCAGCTTGCGGACTAGCGTCGACACCGGGGAGCTGTTTTTT. Protein: CASSLRTSVDTGELFF.